The entry below gives a single T cell receptor beta chain sequence along with its context. Its target is unknown. The data stem from a study of cytomegalovirus exposure and HLA in healthy donors. Study observations and caveats: Later analysis identified a missense DCLRE1C variant that was linked to TCR beta V- and J-gene trimming.

Primers for the PCR totalled 60 Vbeta and 13 Jbeta. Assay: immunoSEQ multiplex PCR; the TCRdb copy retains only in-frame clones and omits some. The sample consists of fewer than 150,000 clones, 75% to 85% of them appearing once. This CDR3 comprises 14 residues. Unmatched junction bases numbered 7, after V lost 4 bases and J lost 6 bases. From germline, CDR1 is MNHEY and CDR2 SVGAGI. The genes are TRBV6-5 and TRBJ2-7; 9 positions agree with TRBD1. This TCR was sampled from a woman between 40 and 55 years old in good health and CMV-seropositive. The sequenced material came from PBMCs. CDR3 coding DNA: TGTGCCAGCAGTTCCGGGACAGGGAGGTCCGAGCAGTACTTC. It translates to CASSSGTGRSEQYF.